What follows is one T cell receptor beta chain and its context. Its specific antigen is unknown. The input lacks base qualities; no much larger clone sits a single base away. Sequencing was carried out with an Illumina HiSeq 2500. Quantitative 5'-RACE with molecular barcodes was the method used to prepare the TCR beta libraries. On the authors' methods: Disease-linked TCR variants were identified with a new computational method built on a probabilistic model of VDJ rearrangement. TCRdb applied fastp at Q25 and MiXCR to the public reads, then kept only in-frame beta chains. Rows are unified per CDR3 protein, each entry keeping the most common DNA and genes. For this entry, the V and J calls and clone size follow TCRdb and not the study's own pipeline. A total of tens of thousands of distinct CDR3 sequences appear in this sample, around 8.3% of them only once. The ten largest clones represent over 25% of the sample.

This sample is part of a study of CD8 T cells in ankylosing spondylitis (dated by TCRdb to about 2017). Context from the whole study: T cell receptor beta repertoires were profiled in healthy donors and ankylosing spondylitis patients so that disease-linked TCR variants could be found. In total, the full study cohort was made up of about 110 healthy donors and roughly 27 ankylosing spondylitis patients. Peripheral blood was sampled, and synovial fluid was additionally collected from ankylosing spondylitis patients. What the study reported, not specific to this receptor: Some of the motif variants had been reported before in the synovial fluid and blood of reactive arthritis patients, a finding that suggests common disease-initiation mechanisms. A TCR beta motif made up of about eight highly homologous amino acid variants appeared to be characteristic of blood from ankylosing spondylitis patients. The disease-linked clones had a CD8+ phenotype and were found at relatively low frequencies in peripheral blood. The disease-linked clones were reported as significantly enriched in matched synovial fluid samples from ankylosing spondylitis patients.

The sequence was obtained from a male donor with ankylosing spondylitis. Sequenced input: blood, either unsorted or a sorted T cell fraction (not recorded which).

The CDR3 loop reads CSARRTGEETQYF. The DNA reads TGCAGTGCTAGACGGACAGGGGAAGAGACCCAGTACTTC. The chain uses TRBV20-1 and TRBJ2-5; TRBD1 fits 9 bases in the junction. Its CDR3 holds 13 amino acids, cysteine through phenylalanine. The kept DNA is CDR3 alone, 39 bases in frame from the first base. Trimming leaves V shorter by 2 bases and J shorter by 3 bases, with the junction holding 1 base beyond the gene matches. CDR1 DFQATT and CDR2 SNEGSKA are derived from the germline V gene (reference sequence).